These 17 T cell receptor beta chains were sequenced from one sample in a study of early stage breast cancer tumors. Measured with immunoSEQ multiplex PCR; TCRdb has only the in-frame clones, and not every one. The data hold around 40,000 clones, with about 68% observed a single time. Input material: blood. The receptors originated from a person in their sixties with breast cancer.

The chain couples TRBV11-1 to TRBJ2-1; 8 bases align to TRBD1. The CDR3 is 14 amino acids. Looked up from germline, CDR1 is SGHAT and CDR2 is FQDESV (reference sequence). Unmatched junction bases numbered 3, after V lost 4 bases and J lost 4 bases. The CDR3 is CASSWGQVYNEQFF. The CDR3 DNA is TGTGCCAGCAGCTGGGGACAGGTTTACAATGAGCAGTTCTTC.

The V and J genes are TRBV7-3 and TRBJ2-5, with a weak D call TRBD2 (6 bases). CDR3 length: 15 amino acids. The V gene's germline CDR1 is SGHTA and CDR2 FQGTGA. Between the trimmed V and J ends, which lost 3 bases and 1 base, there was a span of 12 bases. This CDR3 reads CASSFWRGPQETQYF. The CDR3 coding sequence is TGTGCCAGCAGCTTCTGGCGGGGCCCCCAAGAGACCCAGTACTTC.

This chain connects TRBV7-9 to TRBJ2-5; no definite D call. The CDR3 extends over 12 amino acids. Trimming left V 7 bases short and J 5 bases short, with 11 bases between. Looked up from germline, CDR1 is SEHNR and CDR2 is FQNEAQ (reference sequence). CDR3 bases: TGTGCCAGCAACTCCTTGGCGGAGACCCAGTACTTC. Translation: CASNSLAETQYF.

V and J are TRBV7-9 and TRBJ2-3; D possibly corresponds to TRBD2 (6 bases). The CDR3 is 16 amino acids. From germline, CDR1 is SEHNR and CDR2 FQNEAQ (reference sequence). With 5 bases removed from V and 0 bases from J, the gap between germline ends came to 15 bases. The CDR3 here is CASSQGDRGSTDTQYF. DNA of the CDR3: TGTGCCAGCAGCCAAGGGGACCGGGGGAGCACAGATACGCAGTATTTT. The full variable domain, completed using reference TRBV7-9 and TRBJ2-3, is DTGVSQNPRHKITKRGQNVTFRCDPISEHNRLYWYRQTLGQGPEFLTYFQNEAQLEKSRLLSDRFSAERPKGSFSTLEIQRTEQGDSAMYLCASSQGDRGSTDTQYFGPGTRLTVL.

The CDR3 spells CASSFKRGQPQHF. The DNA of the CDR3 is TGTGCCAGCAGTTTTAAGCGGGGTCAGCCCCAGCATTTT. The J gene is TRBJ1-5, the V gene TRBV27; D is uncertain. The CDR3 runs to 13 residues. Germline lookup yields CDR1 MNHEY and CDR2 SMNVEV (reference sequence). The germline V and J ends were trimmed by 3 bases and 6 bases, with 9 bases remaining between them.

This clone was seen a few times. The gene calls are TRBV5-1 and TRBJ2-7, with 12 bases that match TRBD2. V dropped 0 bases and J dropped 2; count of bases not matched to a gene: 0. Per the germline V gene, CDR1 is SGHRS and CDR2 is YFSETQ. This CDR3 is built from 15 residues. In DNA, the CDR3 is TGCGCCAGCAGCTTGGGACTAGCGGGGGCCTACGAGCAGTACTTC. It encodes CASSLGLAGAYEQYF.

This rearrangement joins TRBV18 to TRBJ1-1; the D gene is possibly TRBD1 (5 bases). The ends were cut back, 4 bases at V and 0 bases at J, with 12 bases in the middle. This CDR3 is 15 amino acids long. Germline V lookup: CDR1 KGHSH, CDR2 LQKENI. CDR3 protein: CASSLMGDVNTEAFF. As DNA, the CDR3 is TGTGCCAGCTCACTAATGGGGGACGTGAACACTGAAGCTTTCTTT.

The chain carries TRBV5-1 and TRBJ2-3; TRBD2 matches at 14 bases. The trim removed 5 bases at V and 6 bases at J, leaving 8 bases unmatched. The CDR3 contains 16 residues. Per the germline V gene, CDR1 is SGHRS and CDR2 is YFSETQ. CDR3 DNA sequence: TGCGCCAGCAGTGGGACTAGCGGGGGCACGGGCGATACGCAGTATTTT. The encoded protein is CASSGTSGGTGDTQYF. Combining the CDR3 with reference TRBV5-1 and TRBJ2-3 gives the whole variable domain KAGVTQTPRYLIKTRGQQVTLSCSPISGHRSVSWYQQTPGQGLQFLFEYFSETQRNKGNFPGRFSGRQFSNSRSEMNVSTLELGDSALYLCASSGTSGGTGDTQYFGPGTRLTVL.

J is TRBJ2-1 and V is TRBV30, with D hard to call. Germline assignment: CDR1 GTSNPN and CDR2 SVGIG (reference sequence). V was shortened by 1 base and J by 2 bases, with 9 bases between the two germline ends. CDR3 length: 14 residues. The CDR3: CAWSGRTPYNEQFF. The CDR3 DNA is TGTGCCTGGAGTGGGAGAACCCCCTACAATGAGCAGTTCTTC.

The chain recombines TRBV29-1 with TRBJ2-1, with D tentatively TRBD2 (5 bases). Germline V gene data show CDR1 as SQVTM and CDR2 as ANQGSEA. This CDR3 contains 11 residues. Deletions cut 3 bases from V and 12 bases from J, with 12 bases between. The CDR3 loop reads CSVDSRAGQFF. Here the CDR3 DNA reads TGCAGCGTTGATTCGCGGGCAGGGCAGTTCTTC.

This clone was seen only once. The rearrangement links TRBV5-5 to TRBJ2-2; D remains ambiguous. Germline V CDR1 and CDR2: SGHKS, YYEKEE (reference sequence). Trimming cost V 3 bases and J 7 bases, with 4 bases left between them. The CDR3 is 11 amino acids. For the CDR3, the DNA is TGTGCCAGCAGCTACTACGGGGAGCTGTTTTTT. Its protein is CASSYYGELFF.

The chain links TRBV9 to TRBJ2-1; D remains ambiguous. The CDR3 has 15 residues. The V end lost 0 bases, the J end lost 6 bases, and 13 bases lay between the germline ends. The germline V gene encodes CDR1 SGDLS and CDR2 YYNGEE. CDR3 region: CASSVGASATNEQFF. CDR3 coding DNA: TGTGCCAGCAGCGTAGGGGCCTCCGCCACCAATGAGCAGTTCTTC.

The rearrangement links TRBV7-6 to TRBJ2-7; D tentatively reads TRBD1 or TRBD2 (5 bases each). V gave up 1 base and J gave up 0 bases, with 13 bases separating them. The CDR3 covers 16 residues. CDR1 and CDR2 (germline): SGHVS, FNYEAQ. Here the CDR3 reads CASSLGWGSSSYEQYF. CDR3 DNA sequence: TGTGCCAGCAGCTTAGGATGGGGGTCTAGCTCCTACGAGCAGTACTTC.

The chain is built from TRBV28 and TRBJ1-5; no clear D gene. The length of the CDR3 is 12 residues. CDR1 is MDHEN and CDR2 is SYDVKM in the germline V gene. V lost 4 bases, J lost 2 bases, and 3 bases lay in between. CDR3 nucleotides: TGTGCCAGCAGTTCTGGCAATCAGCCCCAGCATTTT. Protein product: CASSSGNQPQHF.

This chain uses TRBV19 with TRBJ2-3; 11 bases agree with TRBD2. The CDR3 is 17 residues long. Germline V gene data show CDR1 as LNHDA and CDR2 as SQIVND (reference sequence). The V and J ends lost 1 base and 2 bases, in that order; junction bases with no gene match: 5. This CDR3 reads CASSIGGLAEHTDTQYF. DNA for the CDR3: TGTGCCAGTAGTATAGGGGGACTAGCGGAACACACAGATACGCAGTATTTT. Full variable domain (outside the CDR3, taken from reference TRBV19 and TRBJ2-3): DGGITQSPKYLFRKEGQNVTLSCEQNLNHDAMYWYRQDPGQGLRLIYYSQIVNDFQKGDIAEGYSVSREKKESFPLTVTSAQKNPTAFYLCASSIGGLAEHTDTQYFGPGTRLTVL.

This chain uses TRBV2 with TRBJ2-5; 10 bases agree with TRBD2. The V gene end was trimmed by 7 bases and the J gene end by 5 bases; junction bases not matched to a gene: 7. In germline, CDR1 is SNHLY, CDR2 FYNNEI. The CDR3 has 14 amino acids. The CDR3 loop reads CASTRAGGAETQYF. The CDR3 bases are TGTGCCAGCACAAGAGCGGGGGGGGCTGAGACCCAGTACTTC.

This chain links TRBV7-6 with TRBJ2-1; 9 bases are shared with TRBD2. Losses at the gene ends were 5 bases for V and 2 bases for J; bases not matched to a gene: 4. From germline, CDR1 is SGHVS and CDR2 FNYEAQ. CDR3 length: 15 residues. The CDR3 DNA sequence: TGTGCCAGCAGCCCGACTAGCGGAACCTACAATGAGCAGTTCTTC. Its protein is CASSPTSGTYNEQFF. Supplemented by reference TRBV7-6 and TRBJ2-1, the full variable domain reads GAGVSQSPRYKVTKRGQDVALRCDPISGHVSLYWYRQALGQGPEFLTYFNYEAQQDKSGLPNDRFSAERPEGSISTLTIQRTEQRDSAMYRCASSPTSGTYNEQFFGPGTRLTVL.